This T cell receptor beta chain was sequenced during a study of blood T cell repertoires in COVID-19. At the level of the study: Acute and convalescent COVID-19 samples came from the United States, Italy and Spain.

CDR3 length equals 14 residues. V lost 5 bases to trimming and J lost 2 bases; unmatched junction nucleotides: 5. The germline gives CDR1 SGHRS, CDR2 YFSETQ. In the original processing: Scientists estimated how many nucleated cells there were by amplifying reference gene primers. The method was immunoSEQ multiplex PCR; TCRdb's version includes in-frame clones alone and lacks a portion of them. V and J calls and clone size are given by that table; D and trimming were obtained from the DNA. The sample records 120,000 to 150,000 clones, more than 75% being singletons. This receptor was obtained from a man in his sixties with active or convalescent COVID-19. The chain recombines TRBV5-1 with TRBJ2-5; 8 bases match TRBD2. The sequenced sample was peripheral blood. The CDR3 loop reads CASRGASGQETQYF. CDR3 nucleotide sequence: TGCGCCAGCAGGGGGGCTAGCGGGCAAGAGACCCAGTACTTC.